This passage covers 24 T cell receptor beta chains from one sample sequenced in a study of shared clonotypes between healthy human individuals. Using immunoSEQ multiplex PCR, the repertoire was profiled, and TCRdb retains in-frame clones only, with some absent. The repertoire consists of nearly 750,000 clones, with approximately 77% occurring once and the leading ten covering under 2%. Sequenced sample: memory CD4+ T cells sorted from blood. Subset given: CD45RA-negative fraction. These receptors were taken from a woman in her twenties or thirties in good health.

The chain employs TRBV27 and TRBJ2-7; D is uncertain. Trimming shortened V by 0 bases and J by 0 bases, and 6 bases separated the two germline ends. Per germline, CDR1 MNHEY and CDR2 SMNVEV (reference sequence). The CDR3 extends over 14 amino acids. CDR3 amino acids: CASSLSPDSYEQYF. CDR3 DNA: TGTGCCAGCAGTTTATCGCCGGACTCCTACGAGCAGTACTTC.

The chain recombines TRBV5-5 with TRBJ2-2; D might be TRBD2 (6 bases). The V gene lost 3 bases and the J gene lost 7 bases, with 16 bases spanning the gap. Per germline, CDR1 SGHKS and CDR2 YYEKEE (reference sequence). This CDR3 comprises 15 residues. The CDR3 region has the DNA TGTGCCAGCAGCTCCCGACCGGGGGTAGACGGGGAGCTGTTTTTT. Translated, it gives CASSSRPGVDGELFF.

This clone showed up just a few times. Different DNA sequences within this sample yield the same CDR3. CDR3 residues: CASSLDRGAYNEQFF. The DNA for the CDR3 is TGCGCCAGCAGCTTGGATCGGGGAGCCTACAATGAGCAGTTCTTC. V gene TRBV5-1 combines with J gene TRBJ2-1; weak D call: TRBD2 (5 bases). CDR1 and CDR2 from the germline V gene are SGHRS and YFSETQ. CDR3 size: 15 residues. Trimming pared 0 bases from V and 2 bases from J, leaving 9 bases between.

This clone was observed a single time. V is TRBV6-6 and J is TRBJ1-2; D is perhaps TRBD1 (6 bases). Germline CDR1 and CDR2: MNHNY and SVGAGI (reference sequence). The CDR3 loop spans 15 amino acids. The V gene lost 0 bases and the J gene lost 4 bases, with 12 bases spanning the gap. DNA for the CDR3: TGTGCCAGCAGTTACTCGACAGGCCGTAGCTATGGCTACACCTTC. It specifies CASSYSTGRSYGYTF.

As for this clone: The sample carries other DNA sequences with the same CDR3. CDR3 sequence: CASSTSGYEQYF. The CDR3 DNA is TGTGCCAGCAGTACTAGCGGCTACGAGCAGTACTTC. The chain recombines TRBV28 with TRBJ2-7, with 8 nucleotides matching TRBD2. Germline V gene lookup returns CDR1 MDHEN and CDR2 SYDVKM. After removal of 5 bases from V and 3 bases from J, the junction contained 0 bases not matched to a gene. CDR3 length equals 12 residues.

The CDR3 is CASRSVYEQYF. The CDR3 DNA reads TGTGCAAGTCGTTCGGTCTACGAGCAGTACTTC. V is TRBV12-2 and J is TRBJ2-7; the listed D gene, TRBD2, was not tested against the DNA. TRBV12-2 is flagged as a pseudogene. The CDR3 extends over 11 amino acids.

The V gene is TRBV25-1, the J gene TRBJ2-3, with D hard to call. The CDR3 is 11 amino acids. V shed 7 bases and J shed 3 bases, with 5 bases lying between them. Germline CDR1 is MGHDK and CDR2 is SYGVNS. As DNA, the CDR3 is TGTGCCAGCACCTTGACAGATACGCAGTATTTT. Translated: CASTLTDTQYF. Drawing the rest from reference TRBV25-1 and TRBJ2-3, the complete variable domain is EADIYQTPRYLVIGTGKKITLECSQTMGHDKMYWYQQDPGMELHLIHYSYGVNSTEKGDLSSESTVSRIRTEHFPLTLESARPSHTSQYLCASTLTDTQYFGPGTRLTVL.

V usage is TRBV10-2 and J usage is TRBJ2-2, with unresolved D. The CDR3 has 13 amino acids. Trimming cost V 2 bases and J 9 bases, with 10 bases left between them. Germline V gene sequence: CDR1 WSHSY, CDR2 SAAADI. This chain's CDR3 is CASSERLVWELFF. The CDR3 DNA is TGCGCCAGCAGTGAGAGGCTAGTCTGGGAGCTGTTTTTT.

The chain carries TRBV19 and TRBJ1-1; 7 nucleotides agree with TRBD1. The CDR3 runs 15 residues. From germline, CDR1 is LNHDA and CDR2 SQIVND (reference sequence). The V gene end was trimmed by 2 bases and the J gene end by 5 bases; junction bases not matched to a gene: 8. CDR3 loop: CASSILTGASTEAFF. DNA for the CDR3: TGTGCCAGTAGTATATTAACAGGGGCCTCTACTGAAGCTTTCTTT.

The chain links TRBV19 to TRBJ1-1, with TRBD1 identical over 8 bases. This CDR3 spans 14 amino acids. The germline gives CDR1 LNHDA, CDR2 SQIVND (reference sequence). The ends lost 2 bases at V and 8 bases at J; junction bases unmatched: 7. For the CDR3, the DNA is TGTGCCAGTAGTATACTGACAGGGGCGCACGAAGCTTTCTTT. Amino acids: CASSILTGAHEAFF.

This clone has a handful of counts. The chain carries TRBV10-3 and TRBJ2-5, with 10 bases lining up with TRBD2. Germline lookup yields CDR1 ENHRY and CDR2 SYGVKD. The CDR3 runs to 16 residues. V shed 0 bases, J shed 6 bases, and the junction held 7 bases outside the gene matches. This CDR3 is CAISESGLAGVQTQYF. The CDR3 DNA reads as TGTGCCATCAGTGAGTCGGGGCTAGCGGGAGTTCAGACCCAGTACTTC.

The chain links TRBV28 to TRBJ2-3; no clear D. The germline V and J ends were trimmed by 3 bases and 0 bases, with 7 bases remaining between them. The CDR3 is 14 residues long. CDR1 is MDHEN and CDR2 is SYDVKM in the germline V gene. CDR3 region: CASSLQQSTDTQYF. CDR3 nucleotide sequence: TGTGCCAGCAGTTTGCAACAGAGCACAGATACGCAGTATTTT.

The J gene is TRBJ1-2, the V gene TRBV18, with TRBD1 matching 8 bases. V trimming: 6 bases; J trimming: 4 bases; junction bases outside the gene matches: 7. Germline V gene lookup returns CDR1 KGHSH and CDR2 LQKENI. The CDR3 runs to 14 residues. In DNA form, the CDR3 reads TGTGCCAGCTCGTCACCGGGACAGGCCTATGGCTACACCTTC. It is translated as CASSSPGQAYGYTF.

This clone appeared once. The chain recombines TRBV5-1 with TRBJ1-4; TRBD1 matches at 9 bases. V shed 4 bases and J 7 bases; nucleotides not matched to a gene: 8. The CDR3 consists of 15 residues. The germline V gene encodes CDR1 SGHRS and CDR2 YFSETQ. The CDR3 DNA reads TGCGCCAGCAGCCATCGACAGGGGGTCGGTGAAAAACTGTTTTTT. Translating it yields CASSHRQGVGEKLFF.

This clone was detected only a few times. The chain combines TRBV6-6 with TRBJ2-7, with 10 nucleotides matching TRBD2. V was clipped by 3 bases and J by 4 bases; unmatched bases: 3. Germline CDR1 reads MNHNY; CDR2 reads SVGAGI (reference sequence). The CDR3 is 14 residues long. DNA of the CDR3: TGTGCCAGCAGTTATAAGCGGGAGGGTTACGAGCAGTACTTC. It codes for CASSYKREGYEQYF.

The rearrangement uses TRBV28 and TRBJ2-7; D tentatively fits TRBD1 or TRBD2 (6 bases each). Per the germline V gene, CDR1 is MDHEN and CDR2 is SYDVKM. The germline V and J ends were trimmed by 4 bases and 7 bases, with 17 bases remaining between them. The CDR3 is 14 amino acids. The CDR3 nucleotides read TGTGCCAGCAGTTCTGGCCCGGGGGCAGTAGAGCAGTACTTC. It translates to CASSSGPGAVEQYF.

This chain links TRBV11-2 with TRBJ1-1, with D possibly being TRBD1 (5 bases). Germline V lookup: CDR1 SGHAT, CDR2 FQNNGV. The CDR3 runs 15 residues. Trimming cost V 3 bases and J 4 bases, with 15 bases left between them. The CDR3 DNA is TGTGCCAGCAGCTTTCATAGGACCGGGGGCACTGAAGCTTTCTTT. It codes for CASSFHRTGGTEAFF.

In its sample, this clone was seen a few times. V gene TRBV29-1 combines with J gene TRBJ2-1, with 10 positions matching TRBD2. CDR1 SQVTM and CDR2 ANQGSEA come from the germline V gene. The CDR3 runs to 14 residues. The trim removed 6 bases at V and 4 bases at J, leaving 6 bases unmatched. CDR3 amino acids: CSVTPSGGYNEQFF. In nucleotides, the CDR3 is TGCAGCGTGACACCTAGCGGGGGATACAATGAGCAGTTCTTC.

In DNA form, the CDR3 reads TGTGCCAGCAGGGGATTGTGGCGGGAGGGCTCCTACGAGCAGTACTTC. This codes for CASRGLWREGSYEQYF. The gene calls are TRBV11-3 and TRBJ2-7, with 9 bases lining up with TRBD2. The CDR3 length is 16 residues. The J segment lost 0 bases and the V segment lost 6 bases, leaving 9 bases of the junction unmatched. Germline values: CDR1 SGHNT, CDR2 YENEEA.

This clone showed up just a few times. This chain connects TRBV29-1 to TRBJ1-1; 7 bases agree with TRBD1. The length of the CDR3 is 13 residues. Trimming removed 7 bases from V and 0 bases from J; junction bases left unmatched: 5. Germline assignment: CDR1 SQVTM and CDR2 ANQGSEA. CDR3 DNA sequence: TGCAGCGCTCGACAGGGAATGAACACTGAAGCTTTCTTT. As protein: CSARQGMNTEAFF.

This clone was counted many times. A single base separates this from a much larger clone, so it may be a read error. Other DNA sequences in the same sample also yield this CDR3. The CDR3 nucleotides are TGTGCCAGCAGCTTACAGCGGGACTCCTACGAGCAGTACTTC. Protein: CASSLQRDSYEQYF. The chain joins TRBV7-8 to TRBJ2-7; 7 bases fit TRBD2. Germline CDR1 SGHVS, CDR2 FQNEAQ. The CDR3 has 14 residues. V lost 2 bases, J lost 0 bases, and 1 base stayed unmatched.

V usage is TRBV5-1 and J usage is TRBJ2-3, with 9 bases matching TRBD2. Per the germline V gene, CDR1 is SGHRS and CDR2 is YFSETQ. The CDR3 extends over 15 amino acids. With V trimmed by 4 bases and J by 2 bases, 5 bases remained unmatched. The CDR3 nucleotides are TGCGCCAGCAGCCCCACTAGCGGGTACACAGATACGCAGTATTTT. This gives the protein CASSPTSGYTDTQYF.

The chain is built from TRBV27 and TRBJ1-1, with D possibly being TRBD1 (5 bases). In germline, CDR1 is MNHEY, CDR2 SMNVEV (reference sequence). V was cut by 4 bases and J by 0 bases, with 15 bases left in between. The CDR3 consists of 16 residues. The CDR3 loop reads CASSSRPGLVNTEAFF. DNA for the CDR3: TGTGCCAGCAGTTCCCGTCCAGGGCTAGTGAACACTGAAGCTTTCTTT.

This clone showed up just once. This chain joins TRBV28 and TRBJ2-3; 11 bases are a match to TRBD2. V was clipped by 3 bases and J by 6 bases; unmatched bases: 8. The CDR3 covers 16 residues. Germline V gene lookup returns CDR1 MDHEN and CDR2 SYDVKM. The CDR3 loop reads CASSLSSGGARDTQYF. CDR3 coding DNA: TGTGCCAGCAGTTTGAGTAGCGGGGGGGCACGGGATACGCAGTATTTT.